This TCR beta chain was recorded in a study of cytomegalovirus exposure and HLA in healthy donors. Broader study findings: Investigators reported 164 TCR beta chains as tied to cytomegalovirus. CMV serostatus was the sole immune exposure information available.

Unrecorded immune exposure was likely among donors, who were nominally healthy when sampled. Details on this clone: What it binds is not known.

V was shortened by 5 bases and J by 7 bases, with 18 bases between the two germline ends. This CDR3 spans 15 amino acids. Germline V CDR1 and CDR2: SGHRS, YFSETQ. PCR involved 60 Vbeta and 13 Jbeta primers. The data were produced by immunoSEQ multiplex PCR, yet TCRdb's version contains in-frame clones alone and is incomplete. The table shows some 65,000 clones, with approximately 75% occurring only once. The rearrangement uses TRBV5-1 and TRBJ1-4; weak D call: TRBD1 (6 bases). Sample: PBMCs. The origin of this receptor is a man aged 50 or older in good health and CMV-seropositive. DNA for the CDR3: TGCGCCAGCAGTCAGTTGGGCAGGGGAAGTGAAAAACTGTTTTTT. Its translation: CASSQLGRGSEKLFF.